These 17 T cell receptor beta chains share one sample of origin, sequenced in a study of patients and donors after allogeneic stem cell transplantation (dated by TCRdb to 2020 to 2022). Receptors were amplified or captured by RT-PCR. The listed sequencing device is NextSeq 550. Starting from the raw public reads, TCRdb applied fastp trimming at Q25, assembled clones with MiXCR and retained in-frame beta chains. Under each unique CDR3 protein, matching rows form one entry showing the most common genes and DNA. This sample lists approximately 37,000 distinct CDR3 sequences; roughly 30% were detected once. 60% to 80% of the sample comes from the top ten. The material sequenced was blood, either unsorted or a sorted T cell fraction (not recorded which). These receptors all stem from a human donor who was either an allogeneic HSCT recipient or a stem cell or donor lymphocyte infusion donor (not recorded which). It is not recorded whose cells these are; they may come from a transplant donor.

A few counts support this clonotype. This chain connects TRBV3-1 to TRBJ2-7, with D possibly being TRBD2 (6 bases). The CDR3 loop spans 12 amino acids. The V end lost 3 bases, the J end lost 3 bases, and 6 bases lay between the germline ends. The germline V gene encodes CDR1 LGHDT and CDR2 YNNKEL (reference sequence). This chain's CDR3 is CASSQGGYEQYF. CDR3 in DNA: TGTGCCAGCAGCCAGGGAGGCTACGAGCAGTACTTC.

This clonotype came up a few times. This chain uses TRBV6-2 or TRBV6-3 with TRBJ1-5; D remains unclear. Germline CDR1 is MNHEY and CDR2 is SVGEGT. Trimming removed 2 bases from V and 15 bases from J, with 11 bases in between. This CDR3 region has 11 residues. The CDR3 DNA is TGTGCCAGCAGTTACCCACGGCAACCGCATTTT. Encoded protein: CASSYPRQPHF.

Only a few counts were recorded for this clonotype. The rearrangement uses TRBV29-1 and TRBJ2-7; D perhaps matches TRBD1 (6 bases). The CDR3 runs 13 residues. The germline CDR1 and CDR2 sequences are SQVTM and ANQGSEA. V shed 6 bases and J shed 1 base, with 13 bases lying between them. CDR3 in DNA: TGCAGCGTGGTCTCGGACAGATCCTACGAGCAGTACTTC. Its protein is CSVVSDRSYEQYF.

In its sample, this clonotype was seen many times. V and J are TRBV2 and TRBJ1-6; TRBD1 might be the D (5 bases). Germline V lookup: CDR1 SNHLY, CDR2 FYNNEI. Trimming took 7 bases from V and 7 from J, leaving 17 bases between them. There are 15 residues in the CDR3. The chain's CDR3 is CASTQTETVNSPLHF. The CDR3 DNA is TGTGCCAGCACCCAAACAGAGACAGTCAATTCACCCCTCCACTTT.

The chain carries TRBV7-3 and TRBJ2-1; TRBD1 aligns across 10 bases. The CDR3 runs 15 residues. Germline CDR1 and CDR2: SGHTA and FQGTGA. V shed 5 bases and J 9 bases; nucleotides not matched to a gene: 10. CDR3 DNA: TGTGCCAGCAGCGTGGGGCCGGGACAGGGGAGTGAGCAGTTCTTC. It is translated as CASSVGPGQGSEQFF.

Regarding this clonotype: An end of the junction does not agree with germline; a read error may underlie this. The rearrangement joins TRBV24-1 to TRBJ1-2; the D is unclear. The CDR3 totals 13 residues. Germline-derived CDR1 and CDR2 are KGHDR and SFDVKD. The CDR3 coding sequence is TGTGCCACCAGTGATTCGGCCCTTTATGCCTACACCTTC. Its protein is CATSDSALYAYTF.

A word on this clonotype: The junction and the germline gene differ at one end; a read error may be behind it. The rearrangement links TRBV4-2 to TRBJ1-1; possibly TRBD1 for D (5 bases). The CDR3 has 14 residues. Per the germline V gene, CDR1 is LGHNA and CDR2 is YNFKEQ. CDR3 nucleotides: TGTGCCAGCAGCCAAGATTGGGGGGGAACTGTAGCTTTCTTT. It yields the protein CASSQDWGGTVAFF.

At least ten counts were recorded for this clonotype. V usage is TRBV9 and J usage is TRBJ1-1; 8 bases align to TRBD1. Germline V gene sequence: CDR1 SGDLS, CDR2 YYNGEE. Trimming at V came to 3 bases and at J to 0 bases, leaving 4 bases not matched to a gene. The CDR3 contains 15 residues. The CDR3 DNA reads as TGTGCCAGCAGCGGGACAGGGAAGATGAACACTGAAGCTTTCTTT. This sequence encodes CASSGTGKMNTEAFF.

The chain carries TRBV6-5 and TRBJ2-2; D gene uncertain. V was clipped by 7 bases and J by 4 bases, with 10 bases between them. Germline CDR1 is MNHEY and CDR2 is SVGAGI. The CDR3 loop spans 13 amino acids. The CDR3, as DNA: TGTGCCAGCATAGGCCACCGCACCGGGGAGCTGTTTTTT. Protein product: CASIGHRTGELFF.

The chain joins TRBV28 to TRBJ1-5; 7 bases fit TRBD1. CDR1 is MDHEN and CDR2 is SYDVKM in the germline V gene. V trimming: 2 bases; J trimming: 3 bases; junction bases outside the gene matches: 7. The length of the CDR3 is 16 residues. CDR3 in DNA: TGTGCCAGCAGTTTAGGGTCCACAGGGGTCAATCAGCCCCAGCATTTT. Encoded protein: CASSLGSTGVNQPQHF.

DNA for the CDR3: TGTGCCAGCAGAGCTAGGACTAGCGGGAGGGAGCGGGAGCAGTACTTC. Protein sequence: CASRARTSGREREQYF. The rearrangement uses TRBV6-1 and TRBJ2-7, with 15 bases fitting TRBD2. This CDR3 contains 16 residues. Germline loops: CDR1 MNHNS, CDR2 SASEGT. After removal of 6 bases from V and 7 bases from J, the junction contained 10 bases not matched to a gene.

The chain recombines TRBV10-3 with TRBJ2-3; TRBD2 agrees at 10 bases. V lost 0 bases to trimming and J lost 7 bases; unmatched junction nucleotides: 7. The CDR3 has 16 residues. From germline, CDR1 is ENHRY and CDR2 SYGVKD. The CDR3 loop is CAISESFTSGIYTQYF. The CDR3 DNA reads TGTGCCATCAGTGAGTCATTCACTAGCGGGATATATACGCAGTATTTT.

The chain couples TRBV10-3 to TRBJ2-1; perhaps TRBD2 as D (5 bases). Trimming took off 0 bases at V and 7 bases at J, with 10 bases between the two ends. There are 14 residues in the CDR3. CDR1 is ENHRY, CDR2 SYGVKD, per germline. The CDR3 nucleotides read TGTGCCATCAGTGAGTCAACTAGAATAAATGAGCAGTTCTTC. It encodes CAISESTRINEQFF.

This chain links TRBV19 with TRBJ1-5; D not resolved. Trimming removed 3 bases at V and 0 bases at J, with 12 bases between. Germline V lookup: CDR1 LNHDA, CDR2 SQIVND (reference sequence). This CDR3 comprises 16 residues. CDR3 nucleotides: TGTGCCAGTAGTATCCTAACAGCGTATAGCAATCAGCCCCAGCATTTT. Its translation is CASSILTAYSNQPQHF.

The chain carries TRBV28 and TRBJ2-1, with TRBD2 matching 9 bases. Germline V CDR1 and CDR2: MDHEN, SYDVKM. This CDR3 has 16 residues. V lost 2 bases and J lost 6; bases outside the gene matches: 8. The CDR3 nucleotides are TGTGCCAGCAGTTTACCTAGCGGGGTCTTTGGCAATGAGCAGTTCTTC. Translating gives CASSLPSGVFGNEQFF. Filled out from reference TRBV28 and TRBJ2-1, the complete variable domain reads DVKVTQSSRYLVKRTGEKVFLECVQDMDHENMFWYRQDPGLGLRLIYFSYDVKMKEKGDIPEGYSVSREKKERFSLILESASTNQTSMYLCASSLPSGVFGNEQFFGPGTRLTVL.

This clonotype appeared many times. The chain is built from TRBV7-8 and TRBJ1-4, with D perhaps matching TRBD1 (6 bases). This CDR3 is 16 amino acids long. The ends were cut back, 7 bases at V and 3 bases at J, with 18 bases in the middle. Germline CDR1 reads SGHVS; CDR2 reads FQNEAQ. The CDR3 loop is CASKRRTVFSNEKLFF. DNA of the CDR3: TGTGCCAGCAAGAGGAGGACAGTTTTTTCTAATGAAAAACTGTTTTTT.

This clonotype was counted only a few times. The CDR3 nucleotides read TGTGCCAGCAGCTTAGGCAGGGGCTCTGGAAACACCATATATTTT. Its protein is CASSLGRGSGNTIYF. J is TRBJ1-3 and V is TRBV7-2, with a tentative D call TRBD1 (6 bases). CDR3 length: 15 amino acids. V lost 1 base to trimming and J lost 0 bases, with 7 bases between them. The germline CDR1 and CDR2 sequences are SGHTA and FQGNSA.